These 6 T cell receptor beta chains were all obtained from the same sample, sequenced in a study of T cell repertoires in cytomegalovirus infection. TCRdb passed the reads through MiXCR, listing each CDR3 protein once. The table shows around 710,000 distinct CDR3 sequences, with around 29% occurring only once. The antigens of these receptors remain unknown. This specimen consisted of cultured CD8+ T cells from PBMCs, obtained from culture after CMV antigen stimulation. Receptor source: a human donor in good health (CMV status not recorded). Some clones in this sample may be carry-over from other donors' samples.

This clonotype was detected once. Here the CDR3 reads CASSYAVYNEQFF. DNA of the CDR3: TGTGCCAGCAGTTACGCGGTGTACAATGAGCAGTTCTTC. The rearrangement links TRBV6-1 to TRBJ2-1; D unclear. The CDR3 extends over 13 amino acids. Trimming removed 5 bases from V and 4 bases from J, with 9 bases in between. The germline V gene encodes CDR1 MNHNS and CDR2 SASEGT.

The chain recombines TRBV6-6 with TRBJ2-7; 7 nucleotides match TRBD1. This CDR3 has 17 residues. Germline V gene sequence: CDR1 MNHNY, CDR2 SVGAGI (reference sequence). With V trimmed by 5 bases and J by 0 bases, 13 bases remained unmatched. For the CDR3, the DNA is TGTGCCAGCAGTCCAGGTAGACAGGGACAAAGCTCCTACGAGCAGTACGTC. Translated: CASSPGRQGQSSYEQYV.

This rearrangement joins TRBV29-1 to TRBJ2-7; D is unresolved. V was pared by 6 bases and J by 5 bases, with 14 bases between. Germline V gene sequence: CDR1 SQVTM, CDR2 ANQGSEA. The CDR3 extends over 12 amino acids. The CDR3 loop is CSVSADPNEQYF. CDR3 in DNA: TGCAGCGTCTCCGCAGATCCGAACGAGCAGTACTTC.

This clonotype was seen more than once but under ten times. The chain links TRBV27 to TRBJ1-6, with D tentatively TRBD1 (5 bases). The V gene lost 2 bases and the J gene lost 9 bases, with 8 bases spanning the gap. In germline, CDR1 is MNHEY, CDR2 SMNVEV (reference sequence). The CDR3 runs 13 residues. Written as DNA, the CDR3 is TGTGCCAGCAGTTTAGCTGGGGGTTCACCCCTCCACTTT. It encodes CASSLAGGSPLHF.

The rearrangement joins TRBV6-2 or TRBV6-3 to TRBJ2-2; TRBD1 might be the D (7 bases). The CDR3 covers 17 residues. The V gene's germline CDR1 is MNHEY and CDR2 SVGEGT. With 3 bases removed from V and 4 bases from J, the gap between germline ends came to 18 bases. The DNA for the CDR3 is TGTGCCAGCAGTTATGACAGGGAGGACGGAGGCACCGGGGAGCTGTTTTTT. Its translation: CASSYDREDGGTGELFF.

This clonotype has only a few counts. The chain uses TRBV6-6 and TRBJ2-7; possible D gene TRBD1, 6 bases. The CDR3 is made up of 13 amino acids. The germline gives CDR1 MNHNY, CDR2 SVGAGI (reference sequence). Trimming removed 8 bases from V and 3 bases from J, with 14 bases in between. Written as DNA, the CDR3 is TGTGCCAGCTCCGTCCCAGGGGACTACGAGCAGTACGTC. Its translation is CASSVPGDYEQYV.